This T cell receptor beta chain was profiled in a study of T cell repertoires in cytomegalovirus infection. The overall study: CMV epitopes in the study were HLA-C-restricted (recently identified) and HLA-B-restricted (well studied). Public TCR beta signatures indicated both CMV infection and matching HLA type.

Regarding this clonotype: Its antigen is as yet unknown.

The CDR3 spans 14 residues. The germline CDR1 and CDR2 sequences are MDHEN and SYDVKM. Trimming pared 2 bases from V and 8 bases from J, leaving 12 bases between. TCRdb recomputed calls from the reads with MiXCR, one row per CDR3 protein. The sample lists around 25,000 distinct CDR3 sequences; under 25% were seen once. Notes on the study in general: Predominance within the ex vivo response was attributable to HLA-C-restricted CMV-specific TCR beta clonotypes. Individuals carrying CMV plus the relevant HLA were identified by cumulative frequency of public TCR beta families.

The sample consisted of CD8+ T cells from cultured PBMCs, taken from culture after CMV antigen stimulation. The clonotype was recovered from a human donor in good health (CMV status not recorded). Some clones in this sample may be carry-over from other donors' samples. The chain combines TRBV28 with TRBJ1-4; TRBD1 might be the D (6 bases). The CDR3 spells CASSLTGGWEKLFF. The CDR3 region has the DNA TGTGCCAGCAGTTTAACTGGGGGCTGGGAAAAACTGTTTTTT.